One sample yielded the 18 T cell receptor beta chains listed below, sequenced in a study of blood T cell repertoires in COVID-19. This table comes from immunoSEQ multiplex PCR, and its TCRdb copy is limited to in-frame clones, with some not included. The sample holds some 250,000 clones, 86% seen once. Specimen: PBMCs or T cells enriched from blood (not recorded which). Receptors were obtained from a man between 18 and 29 years old who had recovered from COVID-19.

The V call is TRBV5-4, the J call TRBJ2-3; 11 bases match TRBD2. The CDR3 has 16 residues. Germline CDR1 reads SGHNT; CDR2 reads YYREEE (reference sequence). The V and J ends lost 2 bases and 2 bases, in that order; junction bases with no gene match: 4. The DNA for the CDR3 is TGTGCCAGCAGCTTCGCGACTAGCGGGACCACAGATACGCAGTATTTT. Amino acid sequence: CASSFATSGTTDTQYF.

CDR3 region: CASSVVPSGTDTQYF. In DNA, the CDR3 is TGTGCCAGCAGCGTAGTTCCTAGCGGCACAGATACGCAGTATTTT. This rearrangement joins TRBV9 to TRBJ2-3, with D perhaps matching TRBD2 (6 bases). Germline V CDR1 and CDR2: SGDLS, YYNGEE. Trimming took 0 bases from V and 1 from J, leaving 9 bases between them. This CDR3 contains 15 residues.

J is TRBJ2-3 and V is TRBV5-4; 7 bases map to TRBD2. Germline CDR1 and CDR2: SGHNT and YYREEE (reference sequence). The V gene end was trimmed by 2 bases and the J gene end by 3 bases; junction bases not matched to a gene: 3. The CDR3 consists of 14 residues. CDR3 in amino acids: CASSFHSGTDTQYF. The CDR3 region has the DNA TGTGCCAGCAGCTTTCATAGCGGGACAGATACGCAGTATTTT.

The genes are TRBV9 and TRBJ2-5; weak D call: TRBD1 (6 bases). This CDR3 has 15 amino acids. V lost 0 bases to trimming and J lost 5 bases, with 14 bases between them. Germline CDR1 and CDR2: SGDLS and YYNGEE. The CDR3 loop is CASSVAGGPGETQYF. CDR3 DNA: TGTGCCAGCAGCGTAGCTGGGGGCCCCGGCGAGACCCAGTACTTC.

V usage is TRBV6-5 and J usage is TRBJ1-5; TRBD1 aligns across 8 bases. CDR1 is MNHEY and CDR2 is SVGAGI in the germline V gene. With V trimmed by 6 bases and J by 7 bases, 8 bases remained unmatched. This CDR3 contains 14 residues. The CDR3 region has the DNA TGTGCCAGCAGCGATGACAGGGGAAGGCAGCCCCAGCATTTT. It specifies CASSDDRGRQPQHF.

This clone came up a few times. This sequence joins TRBV28 and TRBJ1-5; no clear D gene. Trimming pared 6 bases from V and 2 bases from J, leaving 17 bases between. This CDR3 is 16 amino acids long. Germline values: CDR1 MDHEN, CDR2 SYDVKM. CDR3 region: CASSLRGPGGNQPQHF. The CDR3 nucleotides read TGTGCCAGCAGCCTTCGCGGACCCGGGGGCAATCAGCCCCAGCATTTT.

The chain combines TRBV7-2 with TRBJ2-7; 14 positions agree with TRBD2. This CDR3 contains 17 residues. Germline V gene data show CDR1 as SGHTA and CDR2 as FQGNSA. Unmatched junction bases numbered 8, after V lost 2 bases and J lost 5 bases. DNA of the CDR3: TGTGCCAGCAGCTTATCGTCGACTAGCGGGGGGGCCAACGAGCAGTACTTC. It is translated as CASSLSSTSGGANEQYF.

The chain employs TRBV3-1 (or the pseudogene TRBV3-2) and TRBJ1-2, with D maybe TRBD1 (6 bases). The CDR3 is 16 residues long. The germline gives CDR1 LGHDT, CDR2 YNNKEL (reference sequence). V gave up 5 bases and J gave up 5 bases, with 21 bases separating them. The CDR3 is CASSTRTGNGKYGYTF. The CDR3 DNA sequence: TGTGCCAGCAGCACCCGAACAGGGAATGGAAAGTATGGCTACACCTTC.

This clone has just one count. This rearrangement joins TRBV7-3 to TRBJ2-2; D is unclear. The V gene lost 5 bases and the J gene lost 0 bases, with 10 bases spanning the gap. Per the germline V gene, CDR1 is SGHTA and CDR2 is FQGTGA. This CDR3 region has 15 residues. The CDR3 is CASSPGPANTGELFF. In DNA form, the CDR3 reads TGTGCCAGCAGCCCAGGCCCAGCGAACACCGGGGAGCTGTTTTTT.

V gene TRBV19 combines with J gene TRBJ1-4; a possible D gene is TRBD1 (6 bases). Germline-derived CDR1 and CDR2 are LNHDA and SQIVND (reference sequence). The CDR3 length is 15 residues. Trimming shortened V by 3 bases and J by 8 bases, and 16 bases separated the two germline ends. DNA for the CDR3: TGTGCCAGTAGTATTACGGCAGGGGTGGCCGAAAAACTGTTTTTT. Translated, it gives CASSITAGVAEKLFF.

The genes are TRBV27 and TRBJ1-2; the match to TRBD1 covers 11 bases. The CDR3 is 17 residues long. Germline assignment: CDR1 MNHEY and CDR2 SMNVEV (reference sequence). The ends lost 5 bases at V and 0 bases at J; junction bases unmatched: 8. In DNA form, the CDR3 reads TGTGCCAGCAGTCCCCGGACAGGGGGCAGAGCTAACTATGGCTACACCTTC. The encoded protein is CASSPRTGGRANYGYTF.

The chain is built from TRBV3-1 (or the pseudogene TRBV3-2) and TRBJ2-1, with 11 bases identical to TRBD1. Germline trimming cut 4 bases from V and 2 bases from J; bases unmatched to any gene: 4. CDR1 is LGHDT, CDR2 YNNKEL, per germline (reference sequence). The CDR3 contains 16 residues. DNA of the CDR3: TGTGCCAGCAGCCCCGGGACAGGGGGTACCTACAATGAGCAGTTCTTC. Translated: CASSPGTGGTYNEQFF.

The chain joins TRBV28 to TRBJ2-2; TRBD2 is a possible D gene (7 bases). Trimming cost V 3 bases and J 7 bases, with 15 bases left between them. This CDR3 region has 15 residues. CDR1 MDHEN and CDR2 SYDVKM come from the germline V gene. CDR3 bases: TGTGCCAGCAGTTTCGGGGGGCTCCGTGGCGGGGAGCTGTTTTTT. Its translation: CASSFGGLRGGELFF.

The chain carries TRBV7-2 and TRBJ1-3; D call uncertain. Deletions cut 5 bases from V and 0 bases from J, with 11 bases between. Germline values: CDR1 SGHTA, CDR2 FQGNSA. This CDR3 is built from 15 residues. CDR3 amino acids: CASSPLGLSGNTIYF. CDR3 nucleotides: TGTGCCAGCAGCCCCCTCGGTCTCTCTGGAAACACCATATATTTT.

This clone came up once. This CDR3 reads CASLAAVVTGELFF. The CDR3 region has the DNA TGTGCCAGCCTCGCGGCGGTAGTAACCGGGGAGCTGTTTTTT. This chain connects TRBV11-2 to TRBJ2-2; D is undetermined. Trimming left V 8 bases short and J 5 bases short, with 15 bases between. CDR3 size: 14 residues. The germline gives CDR1 SGHAT, CDR2 FQNNGV.

The V and J genes are TRBV11-3 and TRBJ2-5; tentatively, D is TRBD1 (6 bases). CDR1 is SGHNT, CDR2 YENEEA, per germline. V lost 5 bases, J lost 5 bases, and 15 bases lay in between. CDR3 size: 14 residues. The DNA for the CDR3 is TGTGCCAGCAGCCCGCGGACAGTGGGCGAGACCCAGTACTTC. It encodes CASSPRTVGETQYF.

V and J are TRBV5-1 and TRBJ1-6, with 7 positions matching TRBD1. The V segment lost 4 bases and the J segment 4 bases; nucleotides outside the gene matches: 5. There are 15 residues in the CDR3. Germline V lookup: CDR1 SGHRS, CDR2 YFSETQ. The CDR3 DNA sequence: TGCGCCAGCAGCACAGGGACAGCTTATAATTCACCCCTCCACTTT. Its translation: CASSTGTAYNSPLHF.

The chain recombines TRBV7-6 with TRBJ2-1; 11 bases line up with TRBD2. This CDR3 contains 16 residues. The junction had 3 bases not matched to a gene; V was cut back by 1 base and J by 4 bases. Looked up from germline, CDR1 is SGHVS and CDR2 is FNYEAQ. The chain's CDR3 is CASSLVGTSGYNEQFF. The CDR3 nucleotides are TGTGCCAGCAGCTTAGTTGGGACTAGCGGTTACAATGAGCAGTTCTTC.